This T cell receptor (beta chain) stems from a study of OX40 agonist ivuxolimab in advanced cancers. Turning to the study itself: The study reported partial responses in three patients: one hepatocellular carcinoma, two cutaneous melanoma. Study-level results: On average, a greater number of expanded clones characterised CD8+ T cells relative to CD4+.

The protocol was immunoSEQ multiplex PCR, while the TCRdb copy is restricted to in-frame clones and leaves out a portion. This sample carries 9,500 to 15,000 clones, around 80% of them seen once, and the ten largest clones take over 13%. Germline V gene sequence: CDR1 KGHSH, CDR2 LQKENI. The V gene lost 2 bases and the J gene lost 0 bases, with 20 bases spanning the gap. CDR3 size: 19 residues. This clone was observed a single time. Its antigen is undetermined. The study sampled blood at baseline, cycle 4 day 1, and cycle 7 day 1. The clonotype was recovered from an adult with an advanced solid tumor such as melanoma, head and neck, liver or kidney cancer. The sequencing used CD4+ or CD8+ T cells sorted from blood, collected in a trial of the OX40 agonist ivuxolimab. V usage is TRBV18 and J usage is TRBJ1-5, with a weak D call TRBD1 (5 bases). The CDR3 DNA sequence: TGTGCCAGCTCACCAGGGGGTTTGGTAGGAACTTATAGCAATCAGCCCCAGCATTTT. Protein product: CASSPGGLVGTYSNQPQHF. Using reference TRBV18 and TRBJ1-5 for the parts outside the CDR3, the full variable domain is NAGVMQNPRHLVRRRGQEARLRCSPMKGHSHVYWYRQLPEEGLKFMVYLQKENIIDESGMPKERFSAEFPKEGPSILRIQQVVRGDSAAYFCASSPGGLVGTYSNQPQHFGDGTRLSIL.